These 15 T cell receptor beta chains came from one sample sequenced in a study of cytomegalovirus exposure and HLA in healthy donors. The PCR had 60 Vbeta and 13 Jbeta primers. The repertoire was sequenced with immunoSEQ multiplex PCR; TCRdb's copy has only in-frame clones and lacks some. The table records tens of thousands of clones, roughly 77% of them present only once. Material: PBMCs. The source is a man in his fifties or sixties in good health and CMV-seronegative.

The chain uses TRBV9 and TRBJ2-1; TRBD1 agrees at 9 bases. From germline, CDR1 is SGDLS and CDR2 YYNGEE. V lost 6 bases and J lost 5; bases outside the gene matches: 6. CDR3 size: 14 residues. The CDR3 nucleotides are TGTGCCAGCAACCGGGACAGGGCCCACAATGAGCAGTTCTTC. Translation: CASNRDRAHNEQFF.

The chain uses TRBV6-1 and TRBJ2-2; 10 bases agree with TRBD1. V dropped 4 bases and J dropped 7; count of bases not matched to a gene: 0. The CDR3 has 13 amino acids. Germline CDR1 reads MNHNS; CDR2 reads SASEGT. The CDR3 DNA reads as TGTGCCAGCAGTGGGGACAGGGGCGGGGAGCTGTTTTTT. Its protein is CASSGDRGGELFF.

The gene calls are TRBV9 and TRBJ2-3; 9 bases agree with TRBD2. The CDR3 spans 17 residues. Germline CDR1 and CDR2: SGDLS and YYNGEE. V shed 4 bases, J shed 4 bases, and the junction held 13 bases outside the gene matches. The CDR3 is CASSPSVAGGPADTQYF. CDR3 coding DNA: TGTGCCAGCAGCCCTAGTGTGGCGGGGGGGCCCGCAGATACGCAGTATTTT.

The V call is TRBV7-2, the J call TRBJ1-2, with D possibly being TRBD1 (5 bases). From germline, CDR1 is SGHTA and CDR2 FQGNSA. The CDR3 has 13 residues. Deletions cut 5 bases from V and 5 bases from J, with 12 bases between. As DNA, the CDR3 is TGTGCCAGCAGCCCTCGACAGTCTTATGGCTACACCTTC. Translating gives CASSPRQSYGYTF.

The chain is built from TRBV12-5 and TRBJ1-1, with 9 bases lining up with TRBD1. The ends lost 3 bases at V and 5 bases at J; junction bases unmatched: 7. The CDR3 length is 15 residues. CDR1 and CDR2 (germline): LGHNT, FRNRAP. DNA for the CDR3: TGTGCTAGTGGTTTACCACAGGGGGCAAGGACTGAAGCTTTCTTT. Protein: CASGLPQGARTEAFF.

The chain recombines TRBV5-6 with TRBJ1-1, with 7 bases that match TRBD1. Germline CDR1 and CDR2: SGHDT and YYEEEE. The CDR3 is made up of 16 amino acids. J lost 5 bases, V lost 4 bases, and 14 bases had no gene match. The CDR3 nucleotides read TGTGCCAGCAGCGGGATATTAGACAGGGTTGCGACTGAAGCTTTCTTT. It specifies CASSGILDRVATEAFF. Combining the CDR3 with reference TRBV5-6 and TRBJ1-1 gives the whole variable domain DAGVTQSPTHLIKTRGQQVTLRCSPKSGHDTVSWYQQALGQGPQFIFQYYEEEERQRGNFPDRFSGHQFPNYSSELNVNALLLGDSALYLCASSGILDRVATEAFFGQGTRLTVV.

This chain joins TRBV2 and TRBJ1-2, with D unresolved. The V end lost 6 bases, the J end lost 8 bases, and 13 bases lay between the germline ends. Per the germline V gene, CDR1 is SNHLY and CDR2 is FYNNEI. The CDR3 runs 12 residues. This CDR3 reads CASRPAIRGYTF. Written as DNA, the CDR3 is TGTGCCAGCAGGCCAGCGATTAGGGGCTACACCTTC. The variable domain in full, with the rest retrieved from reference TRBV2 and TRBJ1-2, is EPEVTQTPSHQVTQMGQEVILRCVPISNHLYFYWYRQILGQKVEFLVSFYNNEISEKSEIFDDQFSVERPDGSNFTLKIRSTKLEDSAMYFCASRPAIRGYTFGSGTRLTVV.

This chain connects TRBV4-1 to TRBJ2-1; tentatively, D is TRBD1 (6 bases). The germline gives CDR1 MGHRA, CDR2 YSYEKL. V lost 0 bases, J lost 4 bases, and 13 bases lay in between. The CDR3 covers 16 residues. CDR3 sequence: CASSQEPGTPYNEQFF. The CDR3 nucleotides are TGCGCCAGCAGCCAAGAGCCCGGGACACCTTACAATGAGCAGTTCTTC.

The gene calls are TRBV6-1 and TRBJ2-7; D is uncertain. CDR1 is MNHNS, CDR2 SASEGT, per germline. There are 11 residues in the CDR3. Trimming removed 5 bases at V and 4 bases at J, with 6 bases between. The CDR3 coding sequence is TGTGCCAGCAGTCCCTTATACGAGCAGTACTTC. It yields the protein CASSPLYEQYF.

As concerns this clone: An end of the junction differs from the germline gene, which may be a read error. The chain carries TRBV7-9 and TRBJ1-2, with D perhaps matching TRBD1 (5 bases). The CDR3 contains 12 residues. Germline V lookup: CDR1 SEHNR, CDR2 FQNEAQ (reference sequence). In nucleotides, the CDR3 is TGTTCCAGCAGCACGGACACCTATGGCTACACCTTC. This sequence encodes CSSSTDTYGYTF.

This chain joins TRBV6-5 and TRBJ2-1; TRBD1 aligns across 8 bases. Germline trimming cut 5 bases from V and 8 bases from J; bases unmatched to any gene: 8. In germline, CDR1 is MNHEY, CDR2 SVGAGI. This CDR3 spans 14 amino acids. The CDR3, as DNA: TGTGCCAGCAGTCCCCGGGACAGGTCCTATGAGCAGTTCTTC. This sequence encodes CASSPRDRSYEQFF.

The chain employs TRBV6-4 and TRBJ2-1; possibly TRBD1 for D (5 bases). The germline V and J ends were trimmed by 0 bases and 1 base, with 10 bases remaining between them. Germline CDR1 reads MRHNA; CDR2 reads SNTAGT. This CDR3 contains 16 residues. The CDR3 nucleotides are TGTGCCAGCAGTGACTCAGGGGTTACTTCCTACAATGAGCAGTTCTTC. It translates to CASSDSGVTSYNEQFF.

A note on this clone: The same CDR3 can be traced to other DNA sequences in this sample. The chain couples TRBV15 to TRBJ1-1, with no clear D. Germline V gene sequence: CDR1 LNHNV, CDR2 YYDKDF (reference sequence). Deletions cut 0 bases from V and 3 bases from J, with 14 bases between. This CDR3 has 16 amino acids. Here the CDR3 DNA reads TGTGCCACCAGCAGAGATCTCCTGACATGGGACACTGAAGCTTTCTTT. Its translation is CATSRDLLTWDTEAFF. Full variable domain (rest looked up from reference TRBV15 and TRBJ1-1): DAMVIQNPRYQVTQFGKPVTLSCSQTLNHNVMYWYQQKSSQAPKLLFHYYDKDFNNEADTPDNFQSRRPNTSFCFLDIRSPGLGDTAMYLCATSRDLLTWDTEAFFGQGTRLTVV.

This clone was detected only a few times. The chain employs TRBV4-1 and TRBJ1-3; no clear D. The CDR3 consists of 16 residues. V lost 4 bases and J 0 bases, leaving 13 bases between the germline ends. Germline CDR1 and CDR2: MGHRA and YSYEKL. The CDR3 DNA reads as TGCGCCAGCAGCCTCACCTCAGAGGGCTCTGGAAACACCATATATTTT. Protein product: CASSLTSEGSGNTIYF.

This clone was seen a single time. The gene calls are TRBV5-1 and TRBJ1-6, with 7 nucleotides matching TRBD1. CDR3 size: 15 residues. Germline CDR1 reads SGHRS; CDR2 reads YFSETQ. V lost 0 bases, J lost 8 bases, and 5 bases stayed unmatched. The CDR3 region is CASSLGPGGDSPLHF. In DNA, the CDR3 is TGCGCCAGCAGCTTGGGGCCAGGGGGTGATTCACCCCTCCACTTT.